This TCR beta chain was documented in a study of cytomegalovirus exposure and HLA in healthy donors. Study observations and caveats: Later work showed greater clonal expansion in HLA-associated TCR beta chains than in equally common others.

Turning to this clone: The antigen is undetermined.

Use of 60 Vbeta and 13 Jbeta primers characterized the PCR. In the source study's methods: Among the unique TCR beta chains that a later analysis counted, around 82 million in all, 10 million to 14 million were shared. Sequenced by immunoSEQ multiplex PCR; TCRdb stores in-frame clones only, minus some. The DNA was the basis for D and trimming; V, J and clone size are from that table. The table has 55,000 to 80,000 clones, roughly 75% seen once. The material sequenced was PBMCs. This TCR was recovered from a woman aged 25 to 45 in good health and CMV-seropositive.

CDR3 sequence: CASSQDTNGEQYF. In nucleotides, the CDR3 is TGTGCCAGCAGCCAAGACACAAATGGCGAGCAGTACTTC. The chain employs TRBV4-2 and TRBJ2-7; D gene unclear. CDR1 and CDR2 from the germline V gene are LGHNA and YNFKEQ. V was cut by 0 bases and J by 6 bases, with 9 bases left in between. The CDR3 contains 13 residues.